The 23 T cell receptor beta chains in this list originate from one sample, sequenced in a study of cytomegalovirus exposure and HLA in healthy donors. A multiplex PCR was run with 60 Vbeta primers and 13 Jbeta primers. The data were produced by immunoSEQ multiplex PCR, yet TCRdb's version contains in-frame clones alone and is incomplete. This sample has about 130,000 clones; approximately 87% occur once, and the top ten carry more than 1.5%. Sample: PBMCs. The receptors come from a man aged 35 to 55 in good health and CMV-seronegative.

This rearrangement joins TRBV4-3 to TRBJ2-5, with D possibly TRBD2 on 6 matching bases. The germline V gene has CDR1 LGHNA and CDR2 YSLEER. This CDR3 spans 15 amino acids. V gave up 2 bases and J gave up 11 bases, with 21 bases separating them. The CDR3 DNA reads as TGCGCCAGCAGCCAAATACCGGGACGGGACTTCGGGCAGTACTTC. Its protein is CASSQIPGRDFGQYF.

The chain's CDR3 is CSVELWGGADYEQYF. The CDR3 DNA reads TGCAGCGTTGAGCTCTGGGGGGGGGCCGACTACGAGCAGTACTTC. J is TRBJ2-5 and V is TRBV29-1; tentatively, D is TRBD2 (7 bases). The DNA matches TRBJ2-7 better at its end, which makes the J call doubtful. Germline assignment: CDR1 SQVTM and CDR2 ANQGSEA. The CDR3 extends over 15 amino acids.

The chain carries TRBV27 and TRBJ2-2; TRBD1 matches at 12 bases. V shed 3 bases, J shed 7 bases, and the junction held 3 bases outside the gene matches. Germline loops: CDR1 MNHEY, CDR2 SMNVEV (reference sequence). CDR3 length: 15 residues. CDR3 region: CASSLGQGASGELFF. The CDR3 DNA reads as TGTGCCAGCAGTTTGGGACAGGGGGCAAGCGGGGAGCTGTTTTTT.

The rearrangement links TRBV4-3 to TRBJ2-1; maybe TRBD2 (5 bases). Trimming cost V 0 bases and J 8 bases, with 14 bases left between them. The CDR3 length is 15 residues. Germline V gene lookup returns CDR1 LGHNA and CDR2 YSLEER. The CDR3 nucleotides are TGCGCCAGCAGCCAAGATGAGGGATTCACAGATGAGCAGTTCTTC. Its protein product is CASSQDEGFTDEQFF.

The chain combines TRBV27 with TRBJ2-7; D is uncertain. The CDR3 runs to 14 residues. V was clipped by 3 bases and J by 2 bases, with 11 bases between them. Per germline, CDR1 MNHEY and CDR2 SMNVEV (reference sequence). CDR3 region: CASSFGFAPYEQYF. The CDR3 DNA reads TGTGCCAGCAGTTTTGGCTTCGCCCCCTACGAGCAGTACTTC.

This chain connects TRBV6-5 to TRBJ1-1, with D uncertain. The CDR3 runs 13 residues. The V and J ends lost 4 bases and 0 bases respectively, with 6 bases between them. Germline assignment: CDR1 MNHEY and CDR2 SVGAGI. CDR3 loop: CASSLSVNTEAFF. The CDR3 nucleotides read TGTGCCAGCAGTTTATCAGTGAACACTGAAGCTTTCTTT.

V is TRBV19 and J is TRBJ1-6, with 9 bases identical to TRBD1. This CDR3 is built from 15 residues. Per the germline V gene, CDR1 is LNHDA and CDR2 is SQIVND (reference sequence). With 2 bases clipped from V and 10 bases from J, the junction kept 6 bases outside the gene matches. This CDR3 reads CASSIQGQGQSPLHF. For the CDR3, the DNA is TGTGCCAGTAGTATACAGGGACAGGGACAATCACCCCTCCACTTT.

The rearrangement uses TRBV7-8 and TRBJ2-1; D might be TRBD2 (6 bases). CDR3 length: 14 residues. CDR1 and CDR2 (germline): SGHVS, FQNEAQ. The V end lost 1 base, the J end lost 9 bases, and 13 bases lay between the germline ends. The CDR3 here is CASSLGGNGGEQFF. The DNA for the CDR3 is TGTGCCAGCAGCTTAGGGGGAAACGGGGGTGAGCAGTTCTTC.

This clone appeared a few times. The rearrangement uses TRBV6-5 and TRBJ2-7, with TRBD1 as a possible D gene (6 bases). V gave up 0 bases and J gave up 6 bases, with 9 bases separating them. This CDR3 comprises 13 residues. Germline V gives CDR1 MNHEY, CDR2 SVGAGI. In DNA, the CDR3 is TGTGCCAGCAGTTACTCCGGACAGAGCGAGCAGTACTTC. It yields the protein CASSYSGQSEQYF.

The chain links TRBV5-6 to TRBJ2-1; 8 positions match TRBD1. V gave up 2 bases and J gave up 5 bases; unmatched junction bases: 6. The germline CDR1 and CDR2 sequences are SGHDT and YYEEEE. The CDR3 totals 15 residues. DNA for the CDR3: TGTGCCAGCAGCTTCCCAGGGGGCCTAAACAATGAGCAGTTCTTC. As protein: CASSFPGGLNNEQFF.

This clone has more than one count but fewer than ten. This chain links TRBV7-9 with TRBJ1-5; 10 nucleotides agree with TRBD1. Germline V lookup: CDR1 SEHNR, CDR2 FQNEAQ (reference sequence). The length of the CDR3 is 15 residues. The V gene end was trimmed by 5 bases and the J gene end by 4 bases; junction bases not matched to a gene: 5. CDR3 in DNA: TGTGCCAGCAGCACCGGACAGGGGGAAAATCAGCCCCAGCATTTT. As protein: CASSTGQGENQPQHF.

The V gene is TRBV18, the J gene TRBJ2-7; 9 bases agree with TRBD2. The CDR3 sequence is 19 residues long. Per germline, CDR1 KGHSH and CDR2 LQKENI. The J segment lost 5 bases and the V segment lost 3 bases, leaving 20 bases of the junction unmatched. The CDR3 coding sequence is TGTGCCAGCTCACCCCGGGGTAGCGGGAGTATCCGGGGAATTCACGAGCAGTACTTC. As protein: CASSPRGSGSIRGIHEQYF.

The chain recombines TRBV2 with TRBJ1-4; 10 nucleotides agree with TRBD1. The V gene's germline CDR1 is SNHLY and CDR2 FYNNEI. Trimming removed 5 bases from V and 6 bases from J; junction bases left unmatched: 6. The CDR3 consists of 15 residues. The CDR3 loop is CASSRTGGRDEKLFF. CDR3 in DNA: TGTGCCAGCAGTCGGACAGGGGGGCGCGATGAAAAACTGTTTTTT.

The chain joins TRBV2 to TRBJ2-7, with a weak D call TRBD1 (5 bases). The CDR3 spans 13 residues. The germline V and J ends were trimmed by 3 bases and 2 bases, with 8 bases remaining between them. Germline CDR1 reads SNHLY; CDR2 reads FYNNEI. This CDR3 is CASSEDTTYEQYF. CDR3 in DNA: TGTGCCAGCAGTGAGGACACGACCTACGAGCAGTACTTC.

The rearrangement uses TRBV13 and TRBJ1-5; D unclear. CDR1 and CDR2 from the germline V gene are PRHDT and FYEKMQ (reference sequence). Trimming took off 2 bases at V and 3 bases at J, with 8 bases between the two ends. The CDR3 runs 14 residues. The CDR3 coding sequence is TGTGCCAGCAGCTTAAGTCGGTCCAATCAGCCCCAGCATTTT. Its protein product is CASSLSRSNQPQHF.

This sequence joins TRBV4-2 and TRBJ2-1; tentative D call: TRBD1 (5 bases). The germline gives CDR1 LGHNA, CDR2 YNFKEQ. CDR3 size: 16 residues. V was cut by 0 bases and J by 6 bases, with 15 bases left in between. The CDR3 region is CASSQERGFAVNEQFF. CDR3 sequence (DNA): TGTGCCAGCAGCCAAGAAAGGGGTTTCGCCGTCAATGAGCAGTTCTTC.

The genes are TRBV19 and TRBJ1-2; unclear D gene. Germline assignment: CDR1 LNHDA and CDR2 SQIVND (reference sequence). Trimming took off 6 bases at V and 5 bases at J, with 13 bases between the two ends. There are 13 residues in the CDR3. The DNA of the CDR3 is TGTGCCAGTAGCAACCCCAGGATTTATGGCTACACCTTC. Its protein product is CASSNPRIYGYTF.

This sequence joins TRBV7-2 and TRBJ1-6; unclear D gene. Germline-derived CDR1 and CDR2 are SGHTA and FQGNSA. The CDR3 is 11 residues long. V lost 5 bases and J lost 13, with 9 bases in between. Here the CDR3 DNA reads TGTGCCAGCAGCCTAGGAGGCCCCCTCCACTTT. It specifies CASSLGGPLHF.

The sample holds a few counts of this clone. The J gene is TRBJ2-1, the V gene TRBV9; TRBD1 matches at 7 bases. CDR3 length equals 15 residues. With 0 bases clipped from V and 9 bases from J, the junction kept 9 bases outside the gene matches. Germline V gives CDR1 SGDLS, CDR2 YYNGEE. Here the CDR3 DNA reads TGTGCCAGCAGCGTAGATGGGACAGAGGGCCGTGAGCAGTTCTTC. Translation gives CASSVDGTEGREQFF.

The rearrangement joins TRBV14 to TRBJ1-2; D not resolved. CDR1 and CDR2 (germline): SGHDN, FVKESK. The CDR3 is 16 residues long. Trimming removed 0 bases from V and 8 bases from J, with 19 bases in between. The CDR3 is CASSQDQLGRAFGYTF. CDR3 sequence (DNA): TGTGCCAGCAGCCAAGATCAGTTAGGGAGGGCTTTCGGCTACACCTTC.

As DNA, the CDR3 is TGTGCCAGCTCACCAGAGCCGCAGGTCTACGAGCAGTACTTC. The encoded protein is CASSPEPQVYEQYF. The gene calls are TRBV18 and TRBJ2-7; D unclear. This CDR3 region has 14 residues. V was cut by 2 bases and J by 3 bases, with 11 bases left in between. Germline assignment: CDR1 KGHSH and CDR2 LQKENI.

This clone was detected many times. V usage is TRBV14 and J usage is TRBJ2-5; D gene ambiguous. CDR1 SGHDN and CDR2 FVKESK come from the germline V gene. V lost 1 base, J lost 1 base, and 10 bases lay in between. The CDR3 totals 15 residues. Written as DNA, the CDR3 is TGTGCCAGCAGCCAAGGGCGGTTTCTCCAAGAGACCCAGTACTTC. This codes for CASSQGRFLQETQYF.

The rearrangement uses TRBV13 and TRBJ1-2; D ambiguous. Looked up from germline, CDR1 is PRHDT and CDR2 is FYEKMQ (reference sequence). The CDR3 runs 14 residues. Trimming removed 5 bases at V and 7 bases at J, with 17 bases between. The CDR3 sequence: CASSETDHRGGYTF. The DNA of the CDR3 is TGTGCCAGCAGCGAAACGGACCATCGGGGTGGCTACACCTTC.